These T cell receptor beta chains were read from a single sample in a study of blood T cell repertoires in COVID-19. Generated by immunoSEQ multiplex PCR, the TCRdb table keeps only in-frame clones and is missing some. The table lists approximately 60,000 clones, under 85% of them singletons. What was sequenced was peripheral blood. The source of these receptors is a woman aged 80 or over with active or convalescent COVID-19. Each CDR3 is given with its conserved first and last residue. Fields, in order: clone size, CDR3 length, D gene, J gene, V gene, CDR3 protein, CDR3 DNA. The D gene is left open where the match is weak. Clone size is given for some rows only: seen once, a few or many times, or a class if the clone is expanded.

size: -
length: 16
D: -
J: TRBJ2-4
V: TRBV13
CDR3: CASSLGQLIAKNIQYF
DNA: TGTGCCAGCAGCTTAGGACAGCTTATAGCCAAAAACATTCAGTACTTC

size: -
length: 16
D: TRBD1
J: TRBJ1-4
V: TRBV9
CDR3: CASSSRTGATNEKLFF
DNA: TGTGCCAGCAGCTCCCGGACAGGTGCAACTAATGAAAAACTGTTTTTT

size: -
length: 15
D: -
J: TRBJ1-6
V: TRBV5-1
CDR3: CASSLQGLGNSPLHF
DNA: TGCGCCAGCAGCTTGCAGGGCTTGGGTAATTCACCCCTCCACTTT

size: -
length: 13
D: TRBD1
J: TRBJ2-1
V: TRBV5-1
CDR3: CASSSGGNNEQFF
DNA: TGCGCCAGCAGCTCAGGGGGAAACAATGAGCAGTTCTTC

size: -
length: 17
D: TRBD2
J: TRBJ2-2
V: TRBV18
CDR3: CASSPRTGGQGTGELFF
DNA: TGTGCCAGCTCACCACGAACGGGGGGGCAAGGCACCGGGGAGCTGTTTTTT

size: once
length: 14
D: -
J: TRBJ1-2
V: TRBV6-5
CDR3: CASVWEGSSYGYTF
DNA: TGTGCCAGCGTCTGGGAGGGATCAAGCTATGGCTACACCTTC

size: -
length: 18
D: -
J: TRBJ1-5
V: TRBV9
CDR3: CASSPTVLSDGGNQPQHF
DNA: TGTGCCAGCAGCCCCACGGTCTTATCGGACGGGGGCAATCAGCCCCAGCATTTT

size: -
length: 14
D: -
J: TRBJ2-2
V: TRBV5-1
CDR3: CASSFGGNTGELFF
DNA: TGCGCCAGCAGCTTTGGAGGGAACACCGGGGAGCTGTTTTTT

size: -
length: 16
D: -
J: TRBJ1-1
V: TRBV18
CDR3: CASSPSGGQMNTEAFF
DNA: TGTGCCAGCTCACCGTCAGGAGGCCAAATGAACACTGAAGCTTTCTTT

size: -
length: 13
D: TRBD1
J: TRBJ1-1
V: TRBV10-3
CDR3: CAISDRVNTEAFF
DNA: TGTGCCATTTCGGACAGGGTTAACACTGAAGCTTTCTTT

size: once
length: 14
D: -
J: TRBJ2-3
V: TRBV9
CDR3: CASSVAFAGDTQYF
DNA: TGTGCCAGCAGCGTAGCTTTCGCGGGAGATACGCAGTATTTT

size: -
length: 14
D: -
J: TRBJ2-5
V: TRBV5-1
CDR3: CASSPASSSETQYF
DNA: TGCGCCAGCAGCCCGGCATCTAGCTCGGAGACCCAGTACTTC

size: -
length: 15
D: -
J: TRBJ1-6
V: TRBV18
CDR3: CASSPTTGSNSPLHF
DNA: TGTGCCAGCTCACCTACGACAGGTTCTAATTCACCCCTCCACTTT

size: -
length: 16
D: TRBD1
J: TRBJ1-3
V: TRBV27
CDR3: CARDRALRSSGNTIYF
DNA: TGTGCCCGTGACAGGGCTCTGCGGTCCTCTGGAAACACCATATATTTT

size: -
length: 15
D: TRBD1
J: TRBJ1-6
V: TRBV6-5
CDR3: CASRPTGTDNSPLHF
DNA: TGTGCCAGCAGACCCACCGGGACAGATAATTCACCCCTCCACTTT

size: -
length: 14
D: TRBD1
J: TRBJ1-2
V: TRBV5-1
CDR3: CASSPDRVGYGYTF
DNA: TGCGCCAGCAGCCCGGACAGGGTAGGCTATGGCTACACCTTC

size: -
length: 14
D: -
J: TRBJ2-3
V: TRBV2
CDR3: CASGEATDTDTQYF
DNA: TGTGCCAGCGGTGAGGCAACCGACACAGATACGCAGTATTTT

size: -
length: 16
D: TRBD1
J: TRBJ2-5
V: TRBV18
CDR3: CASSRRTGGGQETQYF
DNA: TGTGCCAGCTCACGCCGGACAGGGGGTGGGCAAGAGACCCAGTACTTC

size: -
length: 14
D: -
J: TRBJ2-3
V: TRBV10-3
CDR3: CAISDAQRGDTQYF
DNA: TGTGCCATCAGTGATGCCCAGAGAGGAGATACGCAGTATTTT

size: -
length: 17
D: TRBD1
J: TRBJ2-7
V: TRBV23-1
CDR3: CASNLYWTGKKFYEQYF
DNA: TGCGCCAGCAACCTCTACTGGACAGGGAAAAAGTTCTACGAGCAGTACTTC

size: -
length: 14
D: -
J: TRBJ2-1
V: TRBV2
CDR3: CASIPTSSYNEQFF
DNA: TGTGCCAGCATTCCGACAAGCTCCTACAATGAGCAGTTCTTC

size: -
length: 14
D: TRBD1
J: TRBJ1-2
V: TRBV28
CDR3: CASRPGQGINGYTF
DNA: TGTGCCAGCAGGCCGGGACAGGGTATCAATGGCTACACCTTC

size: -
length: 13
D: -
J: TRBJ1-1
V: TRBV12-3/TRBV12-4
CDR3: CASSLQGNTEAFF
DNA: TGTGCCAGCAGTTTACAGGGAAACACTGAAGCTTTCTTT

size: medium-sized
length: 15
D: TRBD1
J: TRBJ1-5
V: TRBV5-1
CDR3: CASSLGQGGTQPQHF
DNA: TGCGCCAGCAGCTTGGGACAGGGCGGAACTCAGCCCCAGCATTTT

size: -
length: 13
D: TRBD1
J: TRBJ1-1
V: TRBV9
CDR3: CASSYGTGSEAFF
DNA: TGTGCCAGCAGCTATGGGACAGGGTCTGAAGCTTTCTTT

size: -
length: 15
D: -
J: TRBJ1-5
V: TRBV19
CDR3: CASSAPSHSNQPQHF
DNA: TGTGCCAGTAGTGCCCCCAGTCATAGCAATCAGCCCCAGCATTTT

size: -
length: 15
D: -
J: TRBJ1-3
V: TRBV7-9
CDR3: CASSPPGGSGNTIYF
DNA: TGTGCCAGCAGCCCCCCGGGGGGATCTGGAAACACCATATATTTT

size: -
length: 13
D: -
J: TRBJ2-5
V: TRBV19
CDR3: CASSINSQETQYF
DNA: TGTGCCAGTAGTATAAACAGCCAAGAGACCCAGTACTTC

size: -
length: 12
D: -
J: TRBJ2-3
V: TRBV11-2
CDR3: CASSLRTDTQYF
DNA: TGTGCCAGCAGCTTGAGGACAGATACGCAGTATTTT

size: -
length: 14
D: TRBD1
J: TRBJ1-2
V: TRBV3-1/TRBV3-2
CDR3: CASSLPGQGFGYTF
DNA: TGTGCCAGCAGTTTACCGGGACAGGGATTTGGCTACACCTTC

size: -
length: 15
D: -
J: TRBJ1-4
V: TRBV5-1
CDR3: CASSPMGAFSEKLFF
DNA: TGCGCCAGCAGTCCCATGGGGGCTTTTTCTGAAAAACTGTTTTTT

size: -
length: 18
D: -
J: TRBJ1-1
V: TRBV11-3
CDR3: CASSLVGGSSARSTEAFF
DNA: TGTGCCAGCAGCTTAGTAGGCGGCAGCTCGGCGCGTAGCACTGAAGCTTTCTTT

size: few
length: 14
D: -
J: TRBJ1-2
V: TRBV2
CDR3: CASSEARAGDGYTF
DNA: TGTGCCAGCAGTGAAGCGAGGGCCGGCGATGGCTACACCTTC

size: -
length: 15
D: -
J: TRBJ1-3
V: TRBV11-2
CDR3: CASSLGGGSGNTIYF
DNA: TGTGCCAGCAGCTTAGGCGGGGGATCTGGAAACACCATATATTTT

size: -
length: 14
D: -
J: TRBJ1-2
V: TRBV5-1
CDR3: CASSFGGLFDGYTF
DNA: TGCGCCAGCAGCTTCGGGGGGCTTTTCGATGGCTACACCTTC

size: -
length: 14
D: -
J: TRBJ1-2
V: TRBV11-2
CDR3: CASSPGGIGYGYTF
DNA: TGTGCCAGCAGCCCCGGGGGGATTGGATATGGCTACACCTTC

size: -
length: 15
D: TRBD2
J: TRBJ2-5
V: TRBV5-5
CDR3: CASSLQLRGGETQYF
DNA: TGTGCCAGCAGCTTGCAACTTCGGGGGGGCGAGACCCAGTACTTC

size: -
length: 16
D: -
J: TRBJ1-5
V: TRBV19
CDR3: CASSIPKYSHHQPQHF
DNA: TGTGCCAGTAGTATACCGAAATACAGCCATCATCAGCCCCAGCATTTT

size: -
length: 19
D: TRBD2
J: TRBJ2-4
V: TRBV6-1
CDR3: CASSETSGGALRTKNIQYF
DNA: TGTGCCAGCAGTGAGACTAGCGGGGGGGCCTTACGAACCAAAAACATTCAGTACTTC

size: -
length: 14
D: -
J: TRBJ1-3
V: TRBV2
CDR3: CATRTALSGNTIYF
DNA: TGTGCCACCCGGACAGCCTTGTCCGGAAACACCATATATTTT

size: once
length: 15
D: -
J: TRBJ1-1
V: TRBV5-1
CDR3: CASSYQTGENTEAFF
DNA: TGCGCCAGCAGCTACCAGACGGGAGAGAACACTGAAGCTTTCTTT

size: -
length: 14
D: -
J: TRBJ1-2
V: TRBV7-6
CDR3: CASSPSRGNYGYTF
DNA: TGTGCCAGCAGCCCCTCTAGAGGGAACTATGGCTACACCTTC

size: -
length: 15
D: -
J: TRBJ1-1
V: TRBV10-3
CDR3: CAISPRGGENTEAFF
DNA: TGTGCCATCAGTCCAAGGGGAGGGGAGAACACTGAAGCTTTCTTT

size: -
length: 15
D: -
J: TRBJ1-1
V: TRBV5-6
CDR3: CASSPGGGSGAEAFF
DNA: TGTGCCAGCAGCCCTGGCGGGGGAAGTGGGGCTGAAGCTTTCTTT

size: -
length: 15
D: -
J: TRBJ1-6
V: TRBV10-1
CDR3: CASSDGGPGNSPLHF
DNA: TGCGCCAGCAGTGACGGGGGGCCGGGTAATTCACCCCTCCACTTT

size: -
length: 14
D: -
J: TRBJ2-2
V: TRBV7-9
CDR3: CASSFPGAPGELFF
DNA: TGTGCCAGCAGCTTCCCAGGGGCCCCCGGGGAGCTGTTTTTT